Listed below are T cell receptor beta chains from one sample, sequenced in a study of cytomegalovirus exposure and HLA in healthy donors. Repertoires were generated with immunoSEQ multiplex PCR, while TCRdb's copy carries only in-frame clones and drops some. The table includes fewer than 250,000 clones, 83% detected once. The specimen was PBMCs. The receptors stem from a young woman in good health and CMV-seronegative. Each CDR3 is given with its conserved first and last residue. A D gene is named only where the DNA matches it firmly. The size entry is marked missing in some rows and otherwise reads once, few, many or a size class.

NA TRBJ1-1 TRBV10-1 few CASSESFFLSGMNTEAFF TGCGCCAGCAGTGAGTCGTTTTTTTTGTCAGGTATGAACACTGAAGCTTTCTTT
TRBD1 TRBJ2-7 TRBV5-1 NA CASSLPGQGYEQYF TGCGCCAGCAGCTTACCGGGACAGGGTTACGAGCAGTACTTC
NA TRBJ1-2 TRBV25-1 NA CASSEFGSYGYTF TGTGCCAGCAGTGAATTTGGAAGCTATGGCTACACCTTC
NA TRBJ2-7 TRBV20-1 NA CSASTAYEQYF TGCAGTGCTAGCACAGCCTACGAGCAGTACTTC
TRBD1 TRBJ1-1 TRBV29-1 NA CSGQNRGQGKNTEAFF TGCAGCGGGCAGAACCGGGGACAGGGTAAGAACACTGAAGCTTTCTTT
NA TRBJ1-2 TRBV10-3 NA CAIKEGWDYGYTF TGTGCCATCAAAGAGGGGTGGGACTATGGCTACACCTTC
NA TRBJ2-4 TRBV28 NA CASSFLMRGAKNIQYF TGTGCCAGCAGTTTCTTAATGAGGGGGGCCAAAAACATTCAGTACTTC
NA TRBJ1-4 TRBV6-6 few CASSYGGYSRLGLFF TGTGCCAGCAGTTACGGGGGATACAGTCGTTTGGGACTGTTTTTT
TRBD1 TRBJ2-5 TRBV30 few CAWSTGDGETQYF TGTGCCTGGAGTACAGGGGATGGGGAGACCCAGTACTTC
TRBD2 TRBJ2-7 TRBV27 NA CASSTPGTSSSF TGTGCCAGCAGCACCCCCGGGACTAGCTCTTCCTTT
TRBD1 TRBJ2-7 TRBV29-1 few CSVAGQDAQYF TGCAGCGTCGCGGGACAGGACGCGCAGTACTTC
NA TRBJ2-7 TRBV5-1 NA CASSLVLGTPRYEQYF TGCGCCAGCAGCTTGGTACTTGGGACTCCCAGGTACGAGCAGTACTTC
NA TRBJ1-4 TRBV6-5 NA CASSSLTTNEKLFF TGTGCCAGCAGCTCACTAACGACTAATGAAAAACTGTTTTTT
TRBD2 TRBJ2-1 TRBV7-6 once CASSSPSGSILIDEQFF TGTGCCAGCAGCTCCCCTAGCGGGAGTATCTTGATCGATGAGCAGTTCTTC
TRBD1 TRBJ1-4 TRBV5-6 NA CASSLDRGHEKLFF TGTGCCAGCAGCTTGGACAGGGGGCATGAAAAACTGTTTTTT
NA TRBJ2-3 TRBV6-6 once CASSPDRDTQYF TGTGCCAGCAGTCCGGACAGAGATACGCAGTATTTT
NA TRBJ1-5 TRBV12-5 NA CASGLAAANQPQHF TGTGCTAGTGGTTTGGCAGCAGCCAATCAGCCCCAGCATTTT
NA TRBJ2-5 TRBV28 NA CASSTIGQGGGETQYF TGTGCCAGCAGTACCATCGGACAGGGAGGGGGGGAGACCCAGTACTTC
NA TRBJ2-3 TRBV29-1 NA CSVVQRRTDTQYF TGCAGCGTTGTCCAGAGACGCACAGATACGCAGTATTTT
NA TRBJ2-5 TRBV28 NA CASSLPTYRVQETQYF TGTGCCAGCAGTTTGCCGACCTACAGGGTCCAAGAGACCCAGTACTTC
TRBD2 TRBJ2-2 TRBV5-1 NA CASRRLAGETGELFF TGCGCCAGCCGGCGGCTAGCGGGAGAGACCGGGGAGCTGTTTTTT
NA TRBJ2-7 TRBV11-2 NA CASSLVIYEQYF TGTGCCAGCAGCTTAGTAATCTACGAGCAGTACTTC
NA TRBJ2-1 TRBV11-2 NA CASSLDLGQPYNEQFF TGTGCCAGCAGCTTAGATTTGGGACAACCCTACAATGAGCAGTTCTTC
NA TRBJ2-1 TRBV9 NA CASSGGGSYNEQFF TGTGCCAGCAGCGGTGGTGGCTCCTACAATGAGCAGTTCTTC
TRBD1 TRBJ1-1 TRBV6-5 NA CASSWGTGRYNTEAFF TGTGCCAGCAGTTGGGGGACAGGCAGATACAACACTGAAGCTTTCTTT
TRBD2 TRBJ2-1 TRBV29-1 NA CSTNYGGGAYNEQFF TGCAGCACGAACTACGGGGGGGGAGCCTACAATGAGCAGTTCTTC
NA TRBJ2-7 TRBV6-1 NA CASSERPGIYEQYF TGTGCCAGCAGTGAGCGTCCAGGGATTTACGAGCAGTACTTC
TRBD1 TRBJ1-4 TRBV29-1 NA CSVGQGSEKLFF TGCAGCGTTGGACAGGGGAGTGAAAAACTGTTTTTT
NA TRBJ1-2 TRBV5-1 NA CASSLMQGSYGYTF TGCGCCAGCAGCTTGATGCAGGGATCCTATGGCTACACCTTC
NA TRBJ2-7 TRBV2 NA CASSLEQAYEQYF TGTGCCAGCAGTTTGGAGCAAGCCTACGAGCAGTACTTC
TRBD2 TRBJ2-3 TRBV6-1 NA CASSVSSGSRDTQYF TGTGCCAGCAGTGTCTCTAGCGGGAGCAGGGATACGCAGTATTTT
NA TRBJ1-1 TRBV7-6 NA CASSPTSGNEAFF TGTGCCAGCAGCCCAACCTCGGGAAATGAAGCTTTCTTT
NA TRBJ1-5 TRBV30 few CAWSVGGGQPQHF TGTGCCTGGAGTGTTGGGGGTGGGCAGCCCCAGCATTTT
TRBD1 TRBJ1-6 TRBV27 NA CASSSMPSGGRSPLHF TGTGCCAGCAGTTCAATGCCGTCAGGGGGCAGGTCACCCCTCCACTTT